This is a list of T cell receptor beta chains from one sample in a study of blood T cells in healthy people across ages. TCRdb reprocessed the 5' RACE reads with MiXCR, giving one entry per CDR3 protein. The profile shows about 1.6 million distinct CDR3 sequences, roughly 32% of them singletons. The sample taken for sequencing was blood. The receptors derive from a woman in her thirties in good health. CDR3s include the opening cysteine and the closing phenylalanine or tryptophan. Fields, in order: V gene, J gene, D gene, clone size, CDR3 DNA, CDR3 protein. D genes are given only for firm matches. Size tells how often a clone was seen (once, few, many) or the class of an expanded clone, and some rows leave it out.

V gene: TRBV15; J gene: TRBJ2-7; D gene: TRBD1; clone size: -; CDR3 DNA: TGTGCCACCAGCAGTGAGACAGGGTACGAGCAGTACTTC; CDR3 protein: CATSSETGYEQYF
V gene: TRBV18; J gene: TRBJ2-7; D gene: TRBD1; clone size: many; CDR3 DNA: TGTGCCAGCTCACCACGACAGGGGATTTACGAGCAGTACTTC; CDR3 protein: CASSPRQGIYEQYF
V gene: TRBV5-1; J gene: TRBJ2-3; D gene: TRBD2; clone size: many; CDR3 DNA: TGCGCCAGCAGCTTTGGGGCTAGCGGCAATACAGATACGCAGTATTTT; CDR3 protein: CASSFGASGNTDTQYF
V gene: TRBV20-1; J gene: TRBJ2-3; D gene: TRBD2; clone size: few; CDR3 DNA: TGCAGTGCTAAACGACTAGCGGGAGGGCTGGGCACAGATACGCAGTATTTT; CDR3 protein: CSAKRLAGGLGTDTQYF
V gene: TRBV7-9; J gene: TRBJ2-5; D gene: -; clone size: -; CDR3 DNA: TGTGCCAACAGCCTCTATGGGGAGACCCAGTACTTC; CDR3 protein: CANSLYGETQYF
V gene: TRBV29-1; J gene: TRBJ2-3; D gene: TRBD2; clone size: many; CDR3 DNA: TGCAGCGTTGTGTTTTGGAGCGGGGGGAATATTGGTACGCAGTATTTT; CDR3 protein: CSVVFWSGGNIGTQYF
V gene: TRBV7-2; J gene: TRBJ2-3; D gene: TRBD2; clone size: -; CDR3 DNA: TGTGCCAGCAGCTCTAGCGCGGGGGGCCTTGCAGATACGCAGTATTTT; CDR3 protein: CASSSSAGGLADTQYF
V gene: TRBV29-1; J gene: TRBJ2-7; D gene: -; clone size: many; CDR3 DNA: TGCAGCGTTGAGTCGCGTAGCTCCTACGAGCAGTACTTC; CDR3 protein: CSVESRSSYEQYF
V gene: TRBV15; J gene: TRBJ2-7; D gene: TRBD1; clone size: few; CDR3 DNA: TGTGCCACCAGCAGAGCCTCCGGACAGGGGTTGTCCGAGCAGTACTTC; CDR3 protein: CATSRASGQGLSEQYF
V gene: TRBV3-1; J gene: TRBJ2-5; D gene: -; clone size: -; CDR3 DNA: TGTGCCAGCAGTCAAGCCCGCGGAATCCCGTCACAAGAGACCCAGTACTTC; CDR3 protein: CASSQARGIPSQETQYF
V gene: TRBV5-1; J gene: TRBJ2-1; D gene: TRBD2; clone size: -; CDR3 DNA: TGCGCCAGCAGCTTTGAGATGACTAGCGGTGAGCAGTTCTTC; CDR3 protein: CASSFEMTSGEQFF
V gene: TRBV12-5; J gene: TRBJ2-1; D gene: -; clone size: -; CDR3 DNA: TGTGCTAGTGGTTTGTACCGGGATGAGCAGTTCTTC; CDR3 protein: CASGLYRDEQFF
V gene: TRBV3-1; J gene: TRBJ2-1; D gene: -; clone size: -; CDR3 DNA: TGTGCCAGCAGCCAAAACACCGGAGAAGAGCAGTTCTTC; CDR3 protein: CASSQNTGEEQFF
V gene: TRBV20-1; J gene: TRBJ2-5; D gene: TRBD2; clone size: many; CDR3 DNA: TGCAGTGCTAGCGGGGGGAAACAAGAGACCCAGTACTTC; CDR3 protein: CSASGGKQETQYF
V gene: TRBV12-3/TRBV12-4; J gene: TRBJ2-1; D gene: TRBD2; clone size: -; CDR3 DNA: TGTGCCACCCTACTAGCGGGAGGGCCGGGTGAGCAGTTCTTC; CDR3 protein: CATLLAGGPGEQFF
V gene: TRBV4-2; J gene: TRBJ2-7; D gene: -; clone size: many; CDR3 DNA: TGTGCCAGCAGCCAAGAAGCTAGCGTGTACGAGCAGTACTTC; CDR3 protein: CASSQEASVYEQYF
V gene: TRBV5-6; J gene: TRBJ2-1; D gene: -; clone size: -; CDR3 DNA: TGTGCCAGCACATCCAACGGACTCATGTTGGTTAATGAGCAGTTCTTC; CDR3 protein: CASTSNGLMLVNEQFF
V gene: TRBV2; J gene: TRBJ2-4; D gene: TRBD2; clone size: few; CDR3 DNA: TGTGCCAGCAGTGAAGCAAGTCTAGCGGGAGGAATGAAAGCCAAAAACATTCAGTACTTC; CDR3 protein: CASSEASLAGGMKAKNIQYF
V gene: TRBV6-1; J gene: TRBJ2-1; D gene: -; clone size: -; CDR3 DNA: TGTGCCAGCAGGACCGGACTCGCTGCAACCCCCTACAATGAGCAGTTCTTC; CDR3 protein: CASRTGLAATPYNEQFF
V gene: TRBV24-1; J gene: TRBJ2-3; D gene: TRBD2; clone size: few; CDR3 DNA: TGTGCCACAGAACCAAGCGGGAGCTTGAGCACAGATACGCAGTATTTT; CDR3 protein: CATEPSGSLSTDTQYF
V gene: TRBV4-1; J gene: TRBJ2-2; D gene: -; clone size: once; CDR3 DNA: TGCGCCAGCAGCCGGGAGCAGGGGGGAGGGACCGGGGAGCTGTTTTTT; CDR3 protein: CASSREQGGGTGELFF
V gene: TRBV12-3/TRBV12-4; J gene: TRBJ1-5; D gene: TRBD1; clone size: -; CDR3 DNA: TGTGCCAGCAGGCCACAGGGGGATAATCGGCCCCAGCATTTT; CDR3 protein: CASRPQGDNRPQHF
V gene: TRBV20-1; J gene: TRBJ2-7; D gene: TRBD1; clone size: -; CDR3 DNA: TGCAGTGCCCCTGGGACAGGGAAAGCCTACGAGCAGTACTTC; CDR3 protein: CSAPGTGKAYEQYF
V gene: TRBV2; J gene: TRBJ2-5; D gene: -; clone size: -; CDR3 DNA: TGTGCCAGCAGTCAATACAGGGAGCGAGAGACCCAGTACTTC; CDR3 protein: CASSQYRERETQYF
V gene: TRBV7-2; J gene: TRBJ1-2; D gene: -; clone size: few; CDR3 DNA: TGTGCCAGCAGCTTATCAAATAGGGGTAGTGGCTGCACCTTC; CDR3 protein: CASSLSNRGSGCTF
V gene: TRBV10-3; J gene: TRBJ1-3; D gene: -; clone size: -; CDR3 DNA: TGTGCCATCAGTGAGTCTACCCAGGGTGGAATTAGAAACACCACATATTTT; CDR3 protein: CAISESTQGGIRNTTYF
V gene: TRBV5-1; J gene: TRBJ2-1; D gene: -; clone size: -; CDR3 DNA: TGCGCCAGCAGGAGTTTCGGGGGGCAGAGCTCCTACAATGAGCAGTTCTTC; CDR3 protein: CASRSFGGQSSYNEQFF
V gene: TRBV27; J gene: TRBJ2-7; D gene: TRBD2; clone size: few; CDR3 DNA: TGTGCCAGCAGTTTAAGCGGGCTAGCGGGACACGAGCAGTACTTC; CDR3 protein: CASSLSGLAGHEQYF
V gene: TRBV5-1; J gene: TRBJ2-3; D gene: TRBD1; clone size: -; CDR3 DNA: TGCGCCAGCAGCTTGAAGGGGGCTAACACAGATACGCAGTATTTT; CDR3 protein: CASSLKGANTDTQYF
V gene: TRBV7-8; J gene: TRBJ2-1; D gene: TRBD1; clone size: -; CDR3 DNA: TGTGCCTGCAGCTTAGTAACGGGACAGGTCTCTGGCAATGAGCAGTTCTTC; CDR3 protein: CACSLVTGQVSGNEQFF
V gene: TRBV6-6; J gene: TRBJ1-4; D gene: -; clone size: -; CDR3 DNA: TGTGCCAGCAGTTACCCGAGATCGGCAACTAATAAAAAACTGTTTTTT; CDR3 protein: CASSYPRSATNKKLFF
V gene: TRBV7-8; J gene: TRBJ1-1; D gene: TRBD1; clone size: -; CDR3 DNA: TGTGCCAGCAGCCCCGGACAGGGAGCCCACACTGAAGCTTTCTTT; CDR3 protein: CASSPGQGAHTEAFF
V gene: TRBV6-1; J gene: TRBJ2-7; D gene: -; clone size: few; CDR3 DNA: TGTGCCAGCAGTCTACCGGTAACAGGGAGCTGCGAGCAGTACTTC; CDR3 protein: CASSLPVTGSCEQYF
V gene: TRBV7-9; J gene: TRBJ2-7; D gene: TRBD1; clone size: -; CDR3 DNA: TGTGCCAGCGGCTATAATGCAGGGGGTCCCCACTACGAGCAGTACTTC; CDR3 protein: CASGYNAGGPHYEQYF
V gene: TRBV3-1; J gene: TRBJ2-3; D gene: -; clone size: -; CDR3 DNA: TGTGCCAGCAGCCAAGGACTGTTGACTCCGAACACAGATACGCAGTATTTT; CDR3 protein: CASSQGLLTPNTDTQYF
V gene: TRBV20-1; J gene: TRBJ1-1; D gene: TRBD1; clone size: -; CDR3 DNA: TGCAGTGCTAACGGTCCCGGGACAGGGAGGACTGAAGCTTTCTTT; CDR3 protein: CSANGPGTGRTEAFF
V gene: TRBV10-3; J gene: TRBJ2-1; D gene: -; clone size: few; CDR3 DNA: TGTGCCATCAGTGAACTGGGTAACTCCTACAATGAGCAGTTCTTC; CDR3 protein: CAISELGNSYNEQFF
V gene: TRBV28; J gene: TRBJ2-7; D gene: TRBD1; clone size: -; CDR3 DNA: TGTGCCGGCAGTTTGAGTAGGGGGCGCGCGTACGAGCAGTACTTC; CDR3 protein: CAGSLSRGRAYEQYF
V gene: TRBV7-9; J gene: TRBJ1-1; D gene: -; clone size: -; CDR3 DNA: TGTGCCAGCAGCTTTTCCACCAATCGTAACACTGAAGCTTTCTTT; CDR3 protein: CASSFSTNRNTEAFF
V gene: TRBV7-2; J gene: TRBJ2-1; D gene: -; clone size: -; CDR3 DNA: TGTGCCAGCAGCCGAGCCTTTGGCAGGGGCCCATACAATGAGCAGTTCTTC; CDR3 protein: CASSRAFGRGPYNEQFF
V gene: TRBV7-9; J gene: TRBJ2-2; D gene: TRBD1; clone size: few; CDR3 DNA: TGTGCCAGCAGCTTCTACAGGGGGCGCACCGGGGAGCTGTTTTTT; CDR3 protein: CASSFYRGRTGELFF
V gene: TRBV20-1; J gene: TRBJ1-6; D gene: TRBD1; clone size: -; CDR3 DNA: TGCAGTGCTACGGACAGGGGGGCCTATAATTCACCCCTCCACTTT; CDR3 protein: CSATDRGAYNSPLHF
V gene: TRBV4-2; J gene: TRBJ2-1; D gene: -; clone size: -; CDR3 DNA: TGTGCCAGCAGCCAATTTGAGGGAAATGAGCAGTTCTTC; CDR3 protein: CASSQFEGNEQFF
V gene: TRBV27; J gene: TRBJ2-7; D gene: TRBD1; clone size: few; CDR3 DNA: TGTGCCAGCAGTTTAACGGGACAGGGAACCCACTCCTACGAGCAGTACTTC; CDR3 protein: CASSLTGQGTHSYEQYF
V gene: TRBV6-1; J gene: TRBJ2-1; D gene: -; clone size: few; CDR3 DNA: TGTGCCAGCAGTATTAAGGCTAATTCCTACAATGAGCAGTTCTTC; CDR3 protein: CASSIKANSYNEQFF
V gene: TRBV28; J gene: TRBJ1-1; D gene: -; clone size: -; CDR3 DNA: TGTGCCAGCAGTTTATTAGGCCTCTCTCGCTCCCTGAACACTGAAGCTTTCTTT; CDR3 protein: CASSLLGLSRSLNTEAFF
V gene: TRBV29-1; J gene: TRBJ1-5; D gene: -; clone size: many; CDR3 DNA: TGCAGCGCCGGACATGTCAATCAGCCCCAGCATTTT; CDR3 protein: CSAGHVNQPQHF
V gene: TRBV28; J gene: TRBJ2-7; D gene: -; clone size: few; CDR3 DNA: TGTGCCAGCAGTGTGAAGGGGTCCGAGCAGTACTTC; CDR3 protein: CASSVKGSEQYF
V gene: TRBV20-1; J gene: TRBJ2-5; D gene: -; clone size: many; CDR3 DNA: TGCAGCGCGTCGGAAGAGACCCAGTACTTC; CDR3 protein: CSASEETQYF
V gene: TRBV7-9; J gene: TRBJ1-5; D gene: -; clone size: -; CDR3 DNA: TGTGCCAGCAGCCCGCTACCCCGTCAGCCCCAGCATTTT; CDR3 protein: CASSPLPRQPQHF
V gene: TRBV6-2/TRBV6-3; J gene: TRBJ2-3; D gene: -; clone size: -; CDR3 DNA: TGTGCCAGCAGTTATTATCGGGGGATCACAGATACGCAGTATTTT; CDR3 protein: CASSYYRGITDTQYF
V gene: TRBV28; J gene: TRBJ2-1; D gene: TRBD2; clone size: few; CDR3 DNA: TGTGCCAGCAGGCCAAAGCGGGAGGATACCTACAATGAGCAGTTCTTC; CDR3 protein: CASRPKREDTYNEQFF